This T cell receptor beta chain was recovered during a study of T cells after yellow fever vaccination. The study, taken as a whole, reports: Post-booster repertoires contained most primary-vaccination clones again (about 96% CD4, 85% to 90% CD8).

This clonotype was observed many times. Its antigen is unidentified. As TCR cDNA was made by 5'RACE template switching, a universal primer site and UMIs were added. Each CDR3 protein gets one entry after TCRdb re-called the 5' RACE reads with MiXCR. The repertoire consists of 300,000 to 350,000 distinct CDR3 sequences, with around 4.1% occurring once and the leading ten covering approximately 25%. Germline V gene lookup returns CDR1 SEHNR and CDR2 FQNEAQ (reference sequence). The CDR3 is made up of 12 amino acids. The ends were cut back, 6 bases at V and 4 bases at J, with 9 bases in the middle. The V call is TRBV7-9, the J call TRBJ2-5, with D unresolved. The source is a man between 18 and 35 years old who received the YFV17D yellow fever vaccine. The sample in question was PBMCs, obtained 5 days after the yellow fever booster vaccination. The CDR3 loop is CASSILRETQYF. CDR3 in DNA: TGTGCCAGCAGTATATTACGAGAGACCCAGTACTTC.